This entry describes one TCR beta chain. As yet, its antigen is unknown. In the PCR, 60 Vbeta and 13 Jbeta primers were used. TCRdb's table, derived via immunoSEQ multiplex PCR, lists solely in-frame clones and lacks some. The table for this sample gives 65,000 to 95,000 clones. These data are taken from a study of cytomegalovirus exposure and HLA in healthy donors. CDR3 size: 14 residues. V lost 5 bases and J lost 1, with 10 bases in between. Germline V gene lookup returns CDR1 SGHTA and CDR2 FQGTGA. Whole-study findings and limits: Overall, around 160 TCR beta chains were annotated as cytomegalovirus-associated. TCR association rates varied by HLA locus in a later analysis, with DRB1 highest and HLA-C lowest. Across donors, sequencing depth was assumed by presence/absence analyses to be roughly uniform.

The sequence came from a woman aged 55-69 years in good health and CMV-seronegative. The source material was PBMCs. This sequence joins TRBV7-3 and TRBJ2-3; D unclear. CDR3 in amino acids: CASSANSGTDTQYF. In DNA form, the CDR3 reads TGTGCCAGCAGCGCCAACAGTGGCACAGATACGCAGTATTTT.